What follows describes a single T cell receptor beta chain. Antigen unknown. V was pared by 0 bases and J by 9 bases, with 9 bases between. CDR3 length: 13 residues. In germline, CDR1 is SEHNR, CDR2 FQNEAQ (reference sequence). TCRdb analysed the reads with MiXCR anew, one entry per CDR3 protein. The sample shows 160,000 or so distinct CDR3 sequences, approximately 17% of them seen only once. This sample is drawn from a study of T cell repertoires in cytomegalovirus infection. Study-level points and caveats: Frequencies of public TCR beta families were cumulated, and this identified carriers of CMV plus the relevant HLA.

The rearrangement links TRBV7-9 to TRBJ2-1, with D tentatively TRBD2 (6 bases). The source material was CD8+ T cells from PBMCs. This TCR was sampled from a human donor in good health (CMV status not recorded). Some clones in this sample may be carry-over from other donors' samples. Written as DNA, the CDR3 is TGTGCCAGCAGCTTAGCGGGAGGTGTTGAGCAGTTCTTC. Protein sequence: CASSLAGGVEQFF.